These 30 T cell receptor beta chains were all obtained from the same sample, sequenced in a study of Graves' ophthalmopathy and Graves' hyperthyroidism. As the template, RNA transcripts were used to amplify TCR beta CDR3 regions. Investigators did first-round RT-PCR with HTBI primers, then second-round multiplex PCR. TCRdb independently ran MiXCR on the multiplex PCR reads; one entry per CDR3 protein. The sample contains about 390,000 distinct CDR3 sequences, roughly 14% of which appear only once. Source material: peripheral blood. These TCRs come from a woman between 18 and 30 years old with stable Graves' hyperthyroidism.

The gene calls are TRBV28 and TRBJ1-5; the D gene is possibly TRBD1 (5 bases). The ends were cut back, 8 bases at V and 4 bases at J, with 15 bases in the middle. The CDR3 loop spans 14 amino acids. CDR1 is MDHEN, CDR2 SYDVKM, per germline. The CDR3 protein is CASLIFGGNQPQHF. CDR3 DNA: TGTGCCAGCCTCATATTCGGGGGGAATCAGCCCCAGCATTTT.

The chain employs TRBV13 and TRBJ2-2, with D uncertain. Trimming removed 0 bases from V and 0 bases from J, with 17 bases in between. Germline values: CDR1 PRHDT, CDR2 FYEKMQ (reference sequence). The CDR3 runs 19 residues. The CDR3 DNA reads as TGTGCCAGCAGCTTAGGGGCGTTCCGGTACTCCGCGAACACCGGGGAGCTGTTTTTT. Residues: CASSLGAFRYSANTGELFF.

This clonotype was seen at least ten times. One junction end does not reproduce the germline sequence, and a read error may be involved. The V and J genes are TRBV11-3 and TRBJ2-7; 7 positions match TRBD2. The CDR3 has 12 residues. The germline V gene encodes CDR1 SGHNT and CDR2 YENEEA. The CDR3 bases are TGTGCCAGCAGCTTAGATGACAGCGGGGCAACTTTC. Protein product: CASSLDDSGATF.

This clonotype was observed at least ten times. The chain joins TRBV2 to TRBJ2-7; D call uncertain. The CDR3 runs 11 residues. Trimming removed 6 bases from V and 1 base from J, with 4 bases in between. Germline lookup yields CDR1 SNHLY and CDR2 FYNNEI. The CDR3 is CASSVSYEQYF. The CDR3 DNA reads TGTGCCAGCAGCGTTTCCTACGAGCAGTACTTC.

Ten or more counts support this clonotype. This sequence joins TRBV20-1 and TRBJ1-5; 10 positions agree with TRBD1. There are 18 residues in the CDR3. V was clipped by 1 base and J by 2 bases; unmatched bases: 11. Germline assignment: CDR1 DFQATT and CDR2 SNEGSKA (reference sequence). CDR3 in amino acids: CSARVRTGGTWGNQPQHF. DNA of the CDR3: TGCAGTGCTAGAGTTAGGACAGGGGGAACGTGGGGCAATCAGCCCCAGCATTTT.

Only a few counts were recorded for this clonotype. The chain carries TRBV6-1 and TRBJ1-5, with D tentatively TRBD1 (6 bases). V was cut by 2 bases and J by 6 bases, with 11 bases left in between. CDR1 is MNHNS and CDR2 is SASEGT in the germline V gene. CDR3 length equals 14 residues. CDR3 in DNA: TGTGCCAGCAGTGAAATGGGGGGCGGTCAGCCCCAGCATTTT. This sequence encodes CASSEMGGGQPQHF.

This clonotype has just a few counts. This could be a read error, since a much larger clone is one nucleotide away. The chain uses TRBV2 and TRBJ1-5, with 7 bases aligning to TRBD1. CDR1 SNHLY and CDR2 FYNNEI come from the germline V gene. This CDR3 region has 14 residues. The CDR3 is CAIRAGTVSQSQHF. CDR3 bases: TGTGCCATCAGGGCCGGGACAGTGTCTCAGTCCCAGCATTTT.

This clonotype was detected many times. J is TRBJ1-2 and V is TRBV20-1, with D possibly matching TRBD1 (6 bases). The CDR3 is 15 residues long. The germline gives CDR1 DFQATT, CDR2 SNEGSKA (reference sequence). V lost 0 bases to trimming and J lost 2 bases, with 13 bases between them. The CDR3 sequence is CSARDRAGQNYGYTF. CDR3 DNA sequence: TGCAGTGCTAGAGATAGGGCCGGACAGAACTATGGCTACACCTTC.

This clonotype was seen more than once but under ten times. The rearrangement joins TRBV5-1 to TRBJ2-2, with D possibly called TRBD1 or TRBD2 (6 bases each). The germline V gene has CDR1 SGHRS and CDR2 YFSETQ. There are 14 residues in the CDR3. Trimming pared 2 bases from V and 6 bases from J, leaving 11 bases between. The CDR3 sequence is CASSFGGASGELFF. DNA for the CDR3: TGCGCCAGCAGCTTCGGGGGCGCTTCCGGGGAGCTGTTTTTT.

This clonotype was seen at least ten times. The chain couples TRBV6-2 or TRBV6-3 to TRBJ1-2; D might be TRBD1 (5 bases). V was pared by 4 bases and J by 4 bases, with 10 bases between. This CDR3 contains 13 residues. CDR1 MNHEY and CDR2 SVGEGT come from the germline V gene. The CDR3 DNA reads TGTGCCAGCAGTTCAAGGGGACTCTATGGCTACACCTTC. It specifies CASSSRGLYGYTF.

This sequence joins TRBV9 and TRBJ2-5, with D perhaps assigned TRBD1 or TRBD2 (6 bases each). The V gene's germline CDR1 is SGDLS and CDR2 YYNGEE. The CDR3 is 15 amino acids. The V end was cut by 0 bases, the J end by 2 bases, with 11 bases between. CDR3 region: CASSVETGAQETQYF. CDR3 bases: TGTGCCAGCAGCGTAGAGACGGGGGCTCAAGAGACCCAGTACTTC.

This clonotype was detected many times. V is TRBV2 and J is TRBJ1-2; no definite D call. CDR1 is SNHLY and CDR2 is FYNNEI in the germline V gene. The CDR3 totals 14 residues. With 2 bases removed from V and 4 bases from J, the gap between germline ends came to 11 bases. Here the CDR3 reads CASSERGQLYGYTF. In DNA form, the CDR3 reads TGTGCCAGCAGTGAAAGAGGGCAGCTCTATGGCTACACCTTC.

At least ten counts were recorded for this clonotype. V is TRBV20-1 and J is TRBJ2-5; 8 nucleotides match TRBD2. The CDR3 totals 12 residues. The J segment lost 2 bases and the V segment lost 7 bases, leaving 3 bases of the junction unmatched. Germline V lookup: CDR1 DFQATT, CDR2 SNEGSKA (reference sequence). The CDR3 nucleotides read TGCAGTGTATCGGGGGGGCAAGAGACCCAGTACTTC. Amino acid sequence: CSVSGGQETQYF.

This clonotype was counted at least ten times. In nucleotides, the CDR3 is TGTGCCAGCATCTGGACAGAGATGAACACTGAAGCTTTCTTT. Its translation: CASIWTEMNTEAFF. The chain is built from TRBV12-3 or TRBV12-4 and TRBJ1-1; TRBD1 might be the D (6 bases). V was trimmed by 7 bases and J by 0 bases, leaving 12 bases between them. The CDR3 sequence is 14 residues long.

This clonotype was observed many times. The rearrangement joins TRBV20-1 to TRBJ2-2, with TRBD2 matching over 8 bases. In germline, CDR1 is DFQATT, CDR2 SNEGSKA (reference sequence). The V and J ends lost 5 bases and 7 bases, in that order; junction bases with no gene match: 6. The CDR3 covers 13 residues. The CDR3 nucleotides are TGCAGTGCTGCCGGGACTAGGGTCGGGGAGCTGTTTTTT. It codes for CSAAGTRVGELFF.

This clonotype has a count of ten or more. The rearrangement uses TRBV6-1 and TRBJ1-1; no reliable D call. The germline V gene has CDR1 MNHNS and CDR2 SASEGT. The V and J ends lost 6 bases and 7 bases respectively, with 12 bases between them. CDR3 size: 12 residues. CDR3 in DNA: TGTGCCAGCAGACAAACAGTTAGTGAAGCTTTCTTT. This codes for CASRQTVSEAFF.

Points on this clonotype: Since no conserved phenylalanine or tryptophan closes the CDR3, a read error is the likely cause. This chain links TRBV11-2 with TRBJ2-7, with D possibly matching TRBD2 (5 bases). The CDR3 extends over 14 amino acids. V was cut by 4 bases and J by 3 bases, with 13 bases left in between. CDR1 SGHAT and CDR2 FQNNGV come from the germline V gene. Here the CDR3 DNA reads TGTGCCAGCAGCTCACGGACTGATATCTACGAGCAGTACCTC. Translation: CASSSRTDIYEQYL.

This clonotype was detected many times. DNA for the CDR3: TGTGCCAGCAGTCCTCGGGGAGGGGAGAACACTGAAGCTTTCTTT. Translating gives CASSPRGGENTEAFF. The chain recombines TRBV6-5 with TRBJ1-1, with D possibly being TRBD1 (5 bases). Germline V gives CDR1 MNHEY, CDR2 SVGAGI. This CDR3 has 15 residues. Between the trimmed V and J ends, which lost 5 bases and 1 base, there was a span of 14 bases.

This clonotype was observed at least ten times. CDR3 in amino acids: CASSFGQVANQETQYF. CDR3 bases: TGTGCCAGCAGTTTCGGACAGGTCGCTAACCAAGAGACCCAGTACTTC. The chain carries TRBV6-5 and TRBJ2-5; 7 positions agree with TRBD1. V shed 4 bases and J 0 bases; nucleotides not matched to a gene: 8. Germline-derived CDR1 and CDR2 are MNHEY and SVGAGI. The length of the CDR3 is 16 residues.

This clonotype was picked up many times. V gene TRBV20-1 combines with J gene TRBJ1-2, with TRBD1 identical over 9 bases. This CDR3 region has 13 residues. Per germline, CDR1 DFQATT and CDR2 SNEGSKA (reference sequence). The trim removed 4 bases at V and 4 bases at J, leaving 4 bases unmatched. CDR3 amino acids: CSAKDRGSYGYTF. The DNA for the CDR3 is TGCAGTGCTAAGGACAGGGGTTCCTATGGCTACACCTTC.

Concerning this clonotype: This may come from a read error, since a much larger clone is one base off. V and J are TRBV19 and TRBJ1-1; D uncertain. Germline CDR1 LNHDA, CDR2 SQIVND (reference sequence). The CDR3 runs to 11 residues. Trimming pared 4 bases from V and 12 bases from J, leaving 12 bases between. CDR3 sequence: CASSSHFASFF. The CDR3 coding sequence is TGTGCCAGTAGTAGCCACTTTGCATCTTTCTTT.

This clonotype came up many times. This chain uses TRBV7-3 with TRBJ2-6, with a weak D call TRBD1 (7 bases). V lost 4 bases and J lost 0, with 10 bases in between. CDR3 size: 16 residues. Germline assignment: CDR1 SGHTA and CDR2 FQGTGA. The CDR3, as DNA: TGTGCCAGCAGCTCAGGGGGGCACTCTGGGGCCAACGTCCTGACTTTC. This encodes CASSSGGHSGANVLTF. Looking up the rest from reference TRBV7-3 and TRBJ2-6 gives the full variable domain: GAGVSQTPSNKVTEKGKYVELRCDPISGHTALYWYRQSLGQGPEFLIYFQGTGAADDSGLPNDRFFAVRPEGSVSTLKIQRTERGDSAVYLCASSSGGHSGANVLTFGAGSRLTVL.

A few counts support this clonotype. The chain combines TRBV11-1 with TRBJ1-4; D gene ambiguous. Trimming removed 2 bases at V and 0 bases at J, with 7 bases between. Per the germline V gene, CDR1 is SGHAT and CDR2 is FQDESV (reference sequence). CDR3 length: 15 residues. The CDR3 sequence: CASSLFGATNEKLFF. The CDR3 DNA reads TGTGCCAGCAGCTTATTTGGAGCAACTAATGAAAAACTGTTTTTT.

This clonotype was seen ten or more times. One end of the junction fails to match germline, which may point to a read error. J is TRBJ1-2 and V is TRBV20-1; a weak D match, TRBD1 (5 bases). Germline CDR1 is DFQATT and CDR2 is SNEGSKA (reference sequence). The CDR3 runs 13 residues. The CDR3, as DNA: TGCAGTGCTAGGGAATCTTGGGGGGATGGTTACACCTTC. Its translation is CSARESWGDGYTF.

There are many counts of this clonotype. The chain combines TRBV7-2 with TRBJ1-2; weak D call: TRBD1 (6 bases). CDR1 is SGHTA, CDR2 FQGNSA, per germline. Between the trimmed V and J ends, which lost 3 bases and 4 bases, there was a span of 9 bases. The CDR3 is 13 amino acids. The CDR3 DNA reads TGTGCCAGCAGCTTTCCAGGGGCCTATGGCTACACCTTC. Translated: CASSFPGAYGYTF.

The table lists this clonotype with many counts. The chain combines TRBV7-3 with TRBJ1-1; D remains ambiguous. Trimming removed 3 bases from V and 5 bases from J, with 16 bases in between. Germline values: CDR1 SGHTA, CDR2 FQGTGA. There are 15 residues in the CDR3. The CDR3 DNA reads TGTGCCAGCAGCTTTTCCGCGGGAAGAGTGACTGAAGCTTTCTTT. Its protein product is CASSFSAGRVTEAFF.

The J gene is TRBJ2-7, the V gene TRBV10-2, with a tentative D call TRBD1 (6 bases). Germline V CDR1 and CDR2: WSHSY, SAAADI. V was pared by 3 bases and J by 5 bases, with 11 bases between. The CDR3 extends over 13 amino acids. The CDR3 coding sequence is TGCGCCAGCAGTGATACAGGGTGGGACGAGCAGTACTTC. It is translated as CASSDTGWDEQYF.

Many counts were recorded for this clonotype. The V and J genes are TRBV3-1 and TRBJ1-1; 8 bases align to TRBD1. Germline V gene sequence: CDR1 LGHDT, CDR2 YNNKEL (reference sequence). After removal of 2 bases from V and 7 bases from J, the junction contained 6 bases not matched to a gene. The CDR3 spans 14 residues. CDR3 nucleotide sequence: TGTGCCAGCAGCCAAACAGGGGGATGGGGTGAAGCTTTCTTT. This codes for CASSQTGGWGEAFF. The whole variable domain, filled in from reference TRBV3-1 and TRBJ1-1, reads DTAVSQTPKYLVTQMGNDKSIKCEQNLGHDTMYWYKQDSKKFLKIMFSYNNKELIINETVPNRFSPKSPDKAHLNLHINSLELGDSAVYFCASSQTGGWGEAFFGQGTRLTVV.

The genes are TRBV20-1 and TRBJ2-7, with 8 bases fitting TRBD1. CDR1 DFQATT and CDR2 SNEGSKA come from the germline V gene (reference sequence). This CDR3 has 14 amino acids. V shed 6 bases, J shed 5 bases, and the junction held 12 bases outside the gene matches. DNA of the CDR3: TGCAGTGCCCCTCGGACAGGGAATTTCCACGAGCAGTACTTC. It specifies CSAPRTGNFHEQYF.

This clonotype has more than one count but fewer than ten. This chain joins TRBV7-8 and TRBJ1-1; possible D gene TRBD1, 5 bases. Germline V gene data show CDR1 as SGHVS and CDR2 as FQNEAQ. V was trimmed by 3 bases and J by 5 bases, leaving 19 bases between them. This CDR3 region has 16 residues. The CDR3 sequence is CASSLGGEGEETEAFF. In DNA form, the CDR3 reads TGTGCCAGCAGCTTGGGGGGGGAAGGGGAGGAAACTGAAGCTTTCTTT.